The 30 T cell receptor beta chains listed next were all sequenced from one sample in a study of beta chain features in type 1 diabetes. The antigens for these receptors are not known. Study-wide findings and caveats: There was a moderate but significant shortening of TCRB CDR3s in all four CD4+ subsets of Type 1 diabetes patients.

Investigators reverse transcribed all isolated RNA, so they sequenced expressed TCRB transcripts. The table came from immunoSEQ multiplex PCR; TCRdb's copy has only in-frame clones and leaves some out. The sample records under 300,000 clones, 20% to 25% being singletons. What was sequenced was naive CD4+ T cells from blood. Every receptor here comes from a woman aged 25-40 years with type 1 diabetes.

CDR3 loop: CASSSPSGGGPYEQYF. CDR3 nucleotides: TGTGCCAGCAGTTCCCCGTCCGGGGGGGGGCCGTACGAGCAGTACTTC. V usage is TRBV6-5 and J usage is TRBJ2-7; 8 nucleotides match TRBD2. The ends lost 4 bases at V and 4 bases at J; junction bases unmatched: 12. CDR1 is MNHEY and CDR2 is SVGAGI in the germline V gene. This CDR3 comprises 16 residues.

This clone has only a few counts. The J gene is TRBJ2-7, the V gene TRBV28, with 10 nucleotides matching TRBD1. CDR1 is MDHEN and CDR2 is SYDVKM in the germline V gene. CDR3 length equals 16 residues. V was pared by 2 bases and J by 4 bases, with 8 bases of the junction left unmatched. The CDR3 here is CASSLGGGQGRYEQYF. CDR3 DNA sequence: TGTGCCAGCAGTTTAGGGGGGGGACAGGGGAGATACGAGCAGTACTTC.

The chain employs TRBV7-2 and TRBJ1-1, with 7 bases fitting TRBD1. V trimming: 2 bases; J trimming: 5 bases; junction bases outside the gene matches: 20. The germline V gene encodes CDR1 SGHTA and CDR2 FQGNSA. CDR3 size: 19 residues. The CDR3 DNA sequence: TGTGCCAGCAGCTTATCCCCCACAGGGGTTGGGATAAGGGCTACTGAAGCTTTCTTT. It is translated as CASSLSPTGVGIRATEAFF. Full variable domain (remainder filled in from reference TRBV7-2 and TRBJ1-1): GAGVSQSPSNKVTEKGKDVELRCDPISGHTALYWYRQSLGQGLEFLIYFQGNSAPDKSGLPSDRFSAERTGGSVSTLTIQRTQQEDSAVYLCASSLSPTGVGIRATEAFFGQGTRLTVV.

This rearrangement joins TRBV19 to TRBJ2-6; D perhaps matches TRBD1 (6 bases). CDR1 is LNHDA and CDR2 is SQIVND in the germline V gene (reference sequence). V lost 5 bases and J 2 bases, leaving 13 bases between the germline ends. This CDR3 has 16 residues. The CDR3 reads CASSPTPGAGANVLTF. The CDR3 DNA follows: TGTGCCAGTAGTCCCACCCCAGGGGCTGGGGCCAACGTCCTGACTTTC. Using reference TRBV19 and TRBJ2-6 for the parts outside the CDR3, the full variable domain is DGGITQSPKYLFRKEGQNVTLSCEQNLNHDAMYWYRQDPGQGLRLIYYSQIVNDFQKGDIAEGYSVSREKKESFPLTVTSAQKNPTAFYLCASSPTPGAGANVLTFGAGSRLTVL.

J is TRBJ1-5 and V is TRBV28; D remains ambiguous. Per germline, CDR1 MDHEN and CDR2 SYDVKM. With 8 bases removed from V and 2 bases from J, the gap between germline ends came to 10 bases. CDR3 length: 13 residues. For the CDR3, the DNA is TGTGCCAGCTGGGTGAGGGGCAATCAGCCCCAGCATTTT. Translation: CASWVRGNQPQHF. Full variable domain (remainder filled in from reference TRBV28 and TRBJ1-5): DVKVTQSSRYLVKRTGEKVFLECVQDMDHENMFWYRQDPGLGLRLIYFSYDVKMKEKGDIPEGYSVSREKKERFSLILESASTNQTSMYLCASWVRGNQPQHFGDGTRLSIL.

This clone was counted a few times. The chain employs TRBV30 and TRBJ1-5; D gene unclear. This CDR3 region has 13 residues. Germline-derived CDR1 and CDR2 are GTSNPN and SVGIG (reference sequence). V shed 0 bases and J shed 5 bases, with 8 bases lying between them. The CDR3 nucleotides are TGTGCCTGGAGTGTTTCACATCATCAGCCCCAGCATTTT. This gives the protein CAWSVSHHQPQHF.

The chain couples TRBV20-1 to TRBJ1-2; tentative D call: TRBD1 (5 bases). V was shortened by 5 bases and J by 6 bases, with 10 bases between the two germline ends. CDR1 is DFQATT, CDR2 SNEGSKA, per germline (reference sequence). This CDR3 has 11 amino acids. The DNA of the CDR3 is TGCAGTGCTGGCAGGGAGGATGGCTACACCTTC. Translation gives CSAGREDGYTF.

This rearrangement joins TRBV7-9 to TRBJ2-7, with 8 bases matching TRBD1. The CDR3 runs to 12 residues. Losses at the gene ends were 5 bases for V and 5 bases for J; bases not matched to a gene: 2. From germline, CDR1 is SEHNR and CDR2 FQNEAQ (reference sequence). The CDR3 nucleotides are TGTGCCAGCAGCCAGGGACAGGACGAGCAGTACTTC. Translated: CASSQGQDEQYF.

V and J are TRBV7-2 and TRBJ1-2; possible D gene TRBD1, 6 bases. CDR3 size: 13 residues. The V gene's germline CDR1 is SGHTA and CDR2 FQGNSA. The V end lost 6 bases, the J end lost 4 bases, and 12 bases lay between the germline ends. The CDR3 bases are TGTGCCAGCAGTCTAACAGGGTCCTATGGCTACACCTTC. This codes for CASSLTGSYGYTF. Full variable domain (rest looked up from reference TRBV7-2 and TRBJ1-2): GAGVSQSPSNKVTEKGKDVELRCDPISGHTALYWYRQSLGQGLEFLIYFQGNSAPDKSGLPSDRFSAERTGGSVSTLTIQRTQQEDSAVYLCASSLTGSYGYTFGSGTRLTVV.

This clone was counted a few times. This chain links TRBV9 with TRBJ2-2; no reliable D call. Trimming took off 0 bases at V and 1 base at J, with 7 bases between the two ends. The CDR3 spans 15 residues. Germline V CDR1 and CDR2: SGDLS, YYNGEE. The chain's CDR3 is CASSVVSKNTGELFF. In DNA form, the CDR3 reads TGTGCCAGCAGCGTAGTAAGCAAGAACACCGGGGAGCTGTTTTTT.

The chain carries TRBV5-1 and TRBJ2-1; 7 bases are a match to TRBD1. This CDR3 has 15 amino acids. The V gene's germline CDR1 is SGHRS and CDR2 YFSETQ. The V gene end was trimmed by 4 bases and the J gene end by 5 bases; junction bases not matched to a gene: 9. The CDR3 DNA is TGCGCCAGCAGCCCAGGGGGTGCATACGACAATGAGCAGTTCTTC. It specifies CASSPGGAYDNEQFF.

This clone has more than one count but fewer than ten. The chain combines TRBV19 with TRBJ1-5; D may be TRBD1 (5 bases). This CDR3 is built from 16 residues. V lost 6 bases, J lost 2 bases, and 17 bases lay in between. Germline CDR1 and CDR2: LNHDA and SQIVND (reference sequence). CDR3 loop: CASRGKGVEGNQPQHF. The CDR3 bases are TGTGCCAGTAGGGGGAAAGGGGTTGAGGGCAATCAGCCCCAGCATTTT. Supplemented by reference TRBV19 and TRBJ1-5, the full variable domain reads DGGITQSPKYLFRKEGQNVTLSCEQNLNHDAMYWYRQDPGQGLRLIYYSQIVNDFQKGDIAEGYSVSREKKESFPLTVTSAQKNPTAFYLCASRGKGVEGNQPQHFGDGTRLSIL.

This clone was picked up a small number of times. The chain carries TRBV15 and TRBJ2-1; D is unresolved. Germline CDR1 reads LNHNV; CDR2 reads YYDKDF (reference sequence). Trimming removed 5 bases at V and 4 bases at J, with 9 bases between. The length of the CDR3 is 13 residues. The CDR3 nucleotides read TGTGCCACCAGCGGCTTCCTTTACAATGAGCAGTTCTTC. The encoded protein is CATSGFLYNEQFF.

The chain links TRBV4-1 to TRBJ1-1; D possibly corresponds to TRBD1 (6 bases). Germline V CDR1 and CDR2: MGHRA, YSYEKL. V lost 7 bases and J 5 bases, leaving 14 bases between the germline ends. The CDR3 extends over 13 amino acids. DNA for the CDR3: TGCGCCAGCACGCCTCAGGGGTGGACTGAAGCTTTCTTT. Amino acids: CASTPQGWTEAFF.

The table lists this clone with a few counts. The rearrangement uses TRBV5-4 and TRBJ2-4; 8 nucleotides match TRBD2. Germline V gene lookup returns CDR1 SGHNT and CDR2 YYREEE (reference sequence). Unmatched junction bases numbered 11, after V lost 3 bases and J lost 9 bases. The CDR3 runs 15 residues. CDR3 in DNA: TGTGCCAGCAGCTCGGGAGGGGAGCAAGGAGGCATTCAGTACTTC. Encoded protein: CASSSGGEQGGIQYF.

There are a few counts of this clone. The V and J genes are TRBV30 and TRBJ1-1; 7 bases fit TRBD1. V trimming: 8 bases; J trimming: 3 bases; junction bases outside the gene matches: 9. The CDR3 spans 13 residues. Germline lookup yields CDR1 GTSNPN and CDR2 SVGIG (reference sequence). DNA of the CDR3: TGTGCCGGGAACAGGGGCCTGGACACTGAAGCTTTCTTT. Protein: CAGNRGLDTEAFF.

CDR3 bases: TGTGCCAGCAGCTATAACGGGGTGGTGGCAGAAAAACTGTTTTTT. Amino acids: CASSYNGVVAEKLFF. The chain combines TRBV7-9 with TRBJ1-4; no definite D call. V was clipped by 4 bases and J by 8 bases, with 17 bases between them. The CDR3 is 15 residues long. Germline V gives CDR1 SEHNR, CDR2 FQNEAQ (reference sequence). The complete variable domain, with remaining parts taken from reference TRBV7-9 and TRBJ1-4, reads DTGVSQNPRHKITKRGQNVTFRCDPISEHNRLYWYRQTLGQGPEFLTYFQNEAQLEKSRLLSDRFSAERPKGSFSTLEIQRTEQGDSAMYLCASSYNGVVAEKLFFGSGTQLSVL.

This clone was recorded a few times. The chain combines TRBV13 with TRBJ2-2, with D perhaps TRBD2 (5 bases). The germline CDR1 and CDR2 sequences are PRHDT and FYEKMQ (reference sequence). The CDR3 runs 13 residues. Trimming stripped 0 bases from V and 7 bases from J, with 6 bases between. CDR3 residues: CASSLGGVGELFF. Written as DNA, the CDR3 is TGTGCCAGCAGCTTAGGCGGGGTCGGGGAGCTGTTTTTT.

This clone was detected only a few times. The chain carries TRBV5-1 and TRBJ2-4, with D tentatively TRBD2 (5 bases). The ends were cut back, 1 base at V and 1 base at J, with 9 bases in the middle. Germline CDR1 is SGHRS and CDR2 is YFSETQ. The CDR3 consists of 15 residues. The CDR3, as DNA: TGCGCCAGCAGCTTGCCCGGGGAGGCCAAAAACATTCAGTACTTC. It encodes CASSLPGEAKNIQYF.

The CDR3, as DNA: TGTGCCAGCAGCTTGTGGGGAAGGGGGGGTCAAGAGACCCAGTACTTC. It is translated as CASSLWGRGGQETQYF. The chain has TRBV5-4 and TRBJ2-5; possibly TRBD2 for D (7 bases). Germline V lookup: CDR1 SGHNT, CDR2 YYREEE (reference sequence). There are 16 residues in the CDR3. Trimming stripped 1 base from V and 2 bases from J, with 15 bases between.

V is TRBV7-9 and J is TRBJ1-1, with D hard to call. The V end was cut by 2 bases, the J end by 10 bases, with 8 bases between. Germline V gene lookup returns CDR1 SEHNR and CDR2 FQNEAQ (reference sequence). The CDR3 sequence is 11 residues long. In nucleotides, the CDR3 is TGTGCCAGCAGCTTATATGAGGGAGCTTTCTTT. Encoded protein: CASSLYEGAFF.

This clone was seen more than once but under ten times. The rearrangement joins TRBV10-3 to TRBJ2-2; tentatively, D is TRBD2 (5 bases). The V end was cut by 0 bases, the J end by 1 base, with 9 bases between. This CDR3 is 16 amino acids long. The V gene's germline CDR1 is ENHRY and CDR2 SYGVKD. The CDR3 spells CAISESGGLNTGELFF. CDR3 coding DNA: TGTGCCATCAGTGAGTCTGGCGGACTGAACACCGGGGAGCTGTTTTTT.

This chain links TRBV9 with TRBJ2-1, with D perhaps TRBD2 (6 bases). This CDR3 comprises 14 residues. The germline V gene encodes CDR1 SGDLS and CDR2 YYNGEE. Trimming cost V 2 bases and J 1 base, with 7 bases left between them. In DNA, the CDR3 is TGTGCCAGCAGCGTCGGGAGATCCTACAATGAGCAGTTCTTC. Translated: CASSVGRSYNEQFF.

This clone was seen a handful of times. V gene TRBV7-9 combines with J gene TRBJ1-2; TRBD1 matches 8 bases. Germline CDR1 and CDR2: SEHNR and FQNEAQ (reference sequence). The CDR3 is made up of 12 amino acids. V was clipped by 10 bases and J by 8 bases; unmatched bases: 9. The CDR3 reads CATQGAFGGYTF. CDR3 DNA: TGTGCCACCCAGGGGGCTTTCGGCGGCTACACCTTC.

A word on this clone: Germline and junction disagree at one end, which may indicate a read error. This CDR3 reads CASSVEEREGRVIF. CDR3 DNA: TGTGCCAGCAGCGTAGAAGAGCGGGAGGGCCGGGTTATCTTC. The chain is built from TRBV9 and TRBJ2-1; 10 nucleotides agree with TRBD2. In germline, CDR1 is SGDLS, CDR2 YYNGEE. The CDR3 spans 14 residues.

This clone was seen a handful of times. The chain uses TRBV11-2 and TRBJ2-3; D is uncertain. V lost 2 bases to trimming and J lost 3 bases, with 9 bases between them. The length of the CDR3 is 14 residues. Germline CDR1 and CDR2: SGHAT and FQNNGV. The CDR3 region is CASSLYQLTDTQYF. Written as DNA, the CDR3 is TGTGCCAGCAGCTTATATCAGTTAACAGATACGCAGTATTTT.

This chain uses TRBV7-2 with TRBJ2-1; no firm D call. V was cut by 1 base and J by 0 bases, with 7 bases left in between. CDR3 size: 15 residues. Germline CDR1 SGHTA, CDR2 FQGNSA. In DNA form, the CDR3 reads TGTGCCAGCAGCTTAGTTCGCGGCTCCTACAATGAGCAGTTCTTC. This gives the protein CASSLVRGSYNEQFF.

This clone was picked up a small number of times. V gene TRBV5-4 combines with J gene TRBJ2-5, with TRBD1 identical over 11 bases. CDR3 length equals 15 residues. Germline CDR1 reads SGHNT; CDR2 reads YYREEE (reference sequence). After removal of 4 bases from V and 6 bases from J, the junction contained 8 bases not matched to a gene. The DNA for the CDR3 is TGTGCCAGCAGCCTACCGGGACAGGGGGAACAGACCCAGTACTTC. It encodes CASSLPGQGEQTQYF.

This clone was detected a few times. The chain employs TRBV19 and TRBJ1-1; unclear D gene. With 0 bases removed from V and 2 bases from J, the gap between germline ends came to 10 bases. Germline CDR1 and CDR2: LNHDA and SQIVND (reference sequence). This CDR3 comprises 15 residues. The DNA for the CDR3 is TGTGCCAGTAGTATAGATCTTGGAGGAAACACTGAAGCTTTCTTT. This sequence encodes CASSIDLGGNTEAFF.

This sequence joins TRBV29-1 and TRBJ2-3, with 8 bases fitting TRBD1. The CDR3 covers 14 residues. CDR1 and CDR2 from the germline V gene are SQVTM and ANQGSEA. Trimming cost V 6 bases and J 0 bases; bases outside gene matches: 5. The CDR3 loop reads CSVAGGTSTDTQYF. In DNA form, the CDR3 reads TGCAGCGTCGCAGGGGGCACAAGCACAGATACGCAGTATTTT.